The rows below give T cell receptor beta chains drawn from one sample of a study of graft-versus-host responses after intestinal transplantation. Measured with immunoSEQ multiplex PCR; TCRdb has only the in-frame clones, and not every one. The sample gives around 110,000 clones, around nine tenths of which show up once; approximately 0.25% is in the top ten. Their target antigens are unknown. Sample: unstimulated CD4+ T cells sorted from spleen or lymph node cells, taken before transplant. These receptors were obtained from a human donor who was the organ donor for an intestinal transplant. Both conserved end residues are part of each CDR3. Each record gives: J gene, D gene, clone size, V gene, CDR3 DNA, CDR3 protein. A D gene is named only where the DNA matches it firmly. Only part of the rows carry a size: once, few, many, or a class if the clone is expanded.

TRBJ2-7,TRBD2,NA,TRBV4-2,TGTGCCAGCAGCCAAGCCCTAGCGGGAGTTCCGTACGAGCAGTACTTC,CASSQALAGVPYEQYF
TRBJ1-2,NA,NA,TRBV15,TGTGCCACTAGCAGAGATCTGGGTTTAGGGAGTGGCTACACCTTC,CATSRDLGLGSGYTF
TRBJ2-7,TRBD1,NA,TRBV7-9,TGTGCCAGCAGCTCCTACCGGGACAGCTCCTACGAGCAGTACTTC,CASSSYRDSSYEQYF
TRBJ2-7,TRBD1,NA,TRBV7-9,TGTGCCAGCACCCACTCGGGACAGCCCTCCTACGAGCAGTACTTC,CASTHSGQPSYEQYF
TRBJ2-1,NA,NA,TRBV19,TGTGCCAGTAGTATAGATCCCCGGGTCGGCAATGAGCAGTTCTTC,CASSIDPRVGNEQFF
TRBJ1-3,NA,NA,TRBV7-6,TGTGCCAGCAGCTTAAACAGGCCAGGGTCCTCTGGAAACACCATATATTTT,CASSLNRPGSSGNTIYF
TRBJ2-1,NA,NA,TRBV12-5,TGTGCTAGTGGTCCGAGTCTACTTGGCCCCTACAATGAGCAGTTCTTC,CASGPSLLGPYNEQFF
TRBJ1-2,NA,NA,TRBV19,TGTGCCAGTAGTATATACGGGACCTATGGCTACACCTTC,CASSIYGTYGYTF
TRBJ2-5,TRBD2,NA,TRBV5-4,TGTGCCAGCAGCTTGGGGGGGACTAGCGGCCGAGAGACCCAGTACTTC,CASSLGGTSGRETQYF
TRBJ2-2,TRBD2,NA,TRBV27,TGTGCCAGCTACGCGGGAGGGATTAACACCGGGGAGCTGTTTTTT,CASYAGGINTGELFF
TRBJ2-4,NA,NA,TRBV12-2,TGTGCAAGTCGCTTAGTCGGGGGGCTTCCCTTTAAAAACATTCAGTACTTC,CASRLVGGLPFKNIQYF
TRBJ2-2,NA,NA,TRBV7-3,TGTGCCAGCAGCTTAAGCAACACCGGGGAGCTGTTTTTT,CASSLSNTGELFF
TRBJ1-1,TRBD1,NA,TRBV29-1,TGCAGCGTTGAATACCGGGACAGTGAAGCTTTCTTT,CSVEYRDSEAFF
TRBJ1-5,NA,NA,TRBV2,TGTGCCAGCAGTGTTACGGATCGCAATCAGCCCCAGCATTTT,CASSVTDRNQPQHF
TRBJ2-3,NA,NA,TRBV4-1,TGCGCCAGCAGCCAATATAAGACGGGAATCACAGATACGCAGTATTTT,CASSQYKTGITDTQYF
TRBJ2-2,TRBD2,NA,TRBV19,TGTGCCAGTATACCTAGCGGGAGGGCCGCCGGGGAGCTGTTTTTT,CASIPSGRAAGELFF
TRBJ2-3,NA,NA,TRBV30,TGTGCCTGGAGTGTACTTGGCTACACAGATACGCAGTATTTT,CAWSVLGYTDTQYF
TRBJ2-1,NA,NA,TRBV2,TGTGCCAGCAGTGAGGGGCCTTCTTTTTACCATGAGCAGTTCTTC,CASSEGPSFYHEQFF
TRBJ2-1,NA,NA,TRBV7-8,TGTGCCAGCAGCTTCCTCCGGGGGAGCTACAATGAGCAGTTCTTC,CASSFLRGSYNEQFF
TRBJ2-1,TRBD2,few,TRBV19,TGTGCCAGTGGGGGACTAGCGGGAGTAAATGAGCAGTTCTTC,CASGGLAGVNEQFF
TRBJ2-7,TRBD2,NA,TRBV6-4,TGTGCCAGGAGAGAGACTAGCGGGAGGGCCCTTGTTCCTTGCGAGCAGTACTTC,CARRETSGRALVPCEQYF
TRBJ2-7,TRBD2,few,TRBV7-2,TGTGCCAGCAGCCCCGGACTAGCGTGGGGCTACGAGCAGTACTTC,CASSPGLAWGYEQYF
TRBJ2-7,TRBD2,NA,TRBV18,TGTGCCAGCTCACCACCGGCGGGGGGCAGTGGGCTACACGAGCAGTACTTC,CASSPPAGGSGLHEQYF